Described below is a single T cell receptor (beta chain) sequence and its context. The CDR3 runs 15 residues. Trimming at V came to 4 bases and at J to 10 bases, leaving 10 bases not matched to a gene. Germline lookup yields CDR1 LNHNV and CDR2 YYDKDF (reference sequence). This entry is derived from a study of PD-1 blockade in classical Hodgkin lymphoma. Each of the patients experienced relapse following autologous stem cell transplantation, and their brentuximab vedotin exposure differed. Data came from immunoSEQ multiplex PCR; TCRdb stores just in-frame clones and leaves some out. The sample lists tens of thousands of clones; approximately 81% were seen once.

This chain connects TRBV15 to TRBJ1-6; 7 bases align to TRBD1. Source: peripheral blood mononuclear cells (PBMCs), taken at baseline. The clonotype originates from a human donor with classical Hodgkin lymphoma. CDR3 nucleotides: TGTGCCACCAGCACACATCAGGGGGTACAATCACCCCTCCACTTT. It codes for CATSTHQGVQSPLHF.